This T cell receptor beta chain was recovered during a study of lymphopenia after photon versus proton radiotherapy. Assay used: immunoSEQ multiplex PCR; TCRdb lists only in-frame clones, some missing. This table holds some 31,000 clones, roughly 84% found once. This clone was observed a few times. This material consisted of peripheral blood, taken from a patient treated with proton-based radiotherapy. The clonotype originates from a woman in her sixties or seventies with pancreatic cancer.

Here the CDR3 DNA reads TGTGCCAGCAGCACCCAAGCGCCGTCTGCCGATACGCAGTATTTT. Its protein is CASSTQAPSADTQYF. This chain joins TRBV7-2 and TRBJ2-3; D not resolved. Per germline, CDR1 SGHTA and CDR2 FQGNSA. Trimming stripped 5 bases from V and 6 bases from J, with 18 bases between. The length of the CDR3 is 15 residues.